Below, one T cell receptor (beta chain) is given with its context. V dropped 2 bases and J dropped 1 base, with 6 bases sitting between them. The CDR3 has 14 amino acids. Germline V gives CDR1 MDHEN, CDR2 SYDVKM. This record comes from a study of blood T cell repertoires in COVID-19. In the study's own analysis: Estimation of nucleated cell counts was performed using reference gene primer amplification. The repertoire was sequenced with immunoSEQ multiplex PCR; TCRdb's copy has only in-frame clones and lacks some. That table is the source of V, J and clone size, and D and trimming were worked out from the DNA. The sample has roughly 160,000 clones; roughly 90% are singletons.

V is TRBV28 and J is TRBJ1-3; D unclear. This TCR derives from an older woman who had recovered from COVID-19. The sequenced material came from peripheral blood. CDR3 nucleotides: TGTGCCAGCAGTTTAGCAGGTTCTGGAAACACCATATATTTT. Its protein is CASSLAGSGNTIYF.